This entry concerns a single T cell receptor beta chain. Its matching antigen is unknown. The data originate from a study of T cell responses to AZD1222 COVID-19 vaccine. From germline, CDR1 is MGHRA and CDR2 YSYEKL. This CDR3 comprises 16 residues. With V trimmed by 0 bases and J by 5 bases, 6 bases remained unmatched. Findings and caveats of the study: There were repertoire samples only from the period after the peak T cell response. Mapped onto spike, vaccine-associated CD4 TCRs spanned it and were dominant at 160-218 and 743-854. Spike-specific TCR breadth rose after two AZD1222 doses, and depth rose as well.

Here immunoSEQ multiplex PCR was the method, and the copy in TCRdb shows in-frame clones only, minus some. The table shows roughly 100,000 clones, with less than 85% occurring only once. The source of this sequence is an adult who received the AZD1222 COVID-19 vaccine. V usage is TRBV4-1 and J usage is TRBJ2-2; TRBD1 matches at 7 bases. This specimen consisted of peripheral blood, obtained 28 days after the second AZD1222 dose. The CDR3 sequence is CASSQDGTGVTGELFF. The DNA of the CDR3 is TGCGCCAGCAGCCAAGATGGAACAGGGGTTACCGGGGAGCTGTTTTTT.